The present entry profiles one TCR beta chain with its context. What it recognizes is unknown. TRB cDNA was prepared as libraries by UMI-labeled 5' RACE. TCRdb reanalyzed the 5' RACE reads and collapses them to one entry per CDR3 protein, without DNA. Its table records 20,000 to 30,000 distinct CDR3 sequences. Those CD8+ T cells considered naive were CD45RO-CCR7+CD27+CD95-. This specimen belongs to a study of CXCR3-negative and CXCR3-positive naive CD8 T cells. Study-level findings and limits: TRB CDR3 properties served as the basis for inferring TCR strength, and surface CD5 was comparable between naive subsets. Comparably high diversity marked both naive subsets, whereas memory CD8+ cells had much lower diversity.

The CDR3 is made up of 15 amino acids. Germline CDR1 and CDR2: LGHNA and YSLEER. This clonotype originated in a human donor in good health. Some clones in this sample may be carry-over from other donors' samples. Material: naive CXCR3- CD8+ T cells from blood. Indicated subset: CD45RO-CCR7+CD27+CD95- naive CD8+ T cells lacking CXCR3 (TNR3-). The rearrangement links TRBV4-3 to TRBJ2-3; TCRdb outputs TRBD1, but without DNA this stays unchecked. The CDR3 region is CASSQSQAYTDTQYF.